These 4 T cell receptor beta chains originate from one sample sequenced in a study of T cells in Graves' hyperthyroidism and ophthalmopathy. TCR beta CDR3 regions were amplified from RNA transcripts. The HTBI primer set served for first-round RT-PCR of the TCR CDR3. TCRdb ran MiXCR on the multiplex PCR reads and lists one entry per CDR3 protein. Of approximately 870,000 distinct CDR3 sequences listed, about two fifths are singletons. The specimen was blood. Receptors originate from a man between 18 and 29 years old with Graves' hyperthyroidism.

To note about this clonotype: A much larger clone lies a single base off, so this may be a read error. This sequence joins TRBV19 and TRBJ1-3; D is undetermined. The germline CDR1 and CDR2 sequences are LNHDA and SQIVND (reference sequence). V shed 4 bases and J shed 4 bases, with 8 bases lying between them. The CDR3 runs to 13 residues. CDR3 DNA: TGTGCCAGTAGTACGCCGACCGGAAACACCATATATTTT. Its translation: CASSTPTGNTIYF.

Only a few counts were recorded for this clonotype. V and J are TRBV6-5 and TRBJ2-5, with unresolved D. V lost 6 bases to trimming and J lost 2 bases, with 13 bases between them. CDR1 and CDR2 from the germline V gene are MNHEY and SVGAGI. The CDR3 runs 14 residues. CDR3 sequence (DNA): TGTGCCAGCAGCCACCCCCGGCCACAAGAGACCCAGTACTTC. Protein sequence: CASSHPRPQETQYF.

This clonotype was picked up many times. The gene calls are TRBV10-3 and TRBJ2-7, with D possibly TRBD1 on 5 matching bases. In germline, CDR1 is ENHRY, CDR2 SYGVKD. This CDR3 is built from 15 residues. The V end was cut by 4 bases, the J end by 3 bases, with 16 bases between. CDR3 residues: CAISVKSPTDYEQYF. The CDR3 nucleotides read TGTGCCATCAGTGTGAAATCTCCGACAGACTACGAGCAGTACTTC.

CDR3 protein: CASSFMGNEQYF. The CDR3 DNA reads TGTGCCAGCAGTTTTATGGGAAACGAGCAGTACTTC. The J gene is TRBJ2-7, the V gene TRBV7-9; D ambiguous. Trimming pared 6 bases from V and 5 bases from J, leaving 11 bases between. The CDR3 has 12 residues. Germline V gene lookup returns CDR1 SEHNR and CDR2 FQNEAQ (reference sequence).